These 4 T cell receptor beta chains were all obtained from the same sample, sequenced in a study of control samples from healthy donors and cancer patients. The protocol was immunoSEQ multiplex PCR, while the TCRdb copy is restricted to in-frame clones and leaves out a portion. The sample shows 140,000 or so clones, more than 85% of them seen only once. The sequenced sample consisted of blood. These receptors all stem from a man aged 25 to 40 in good health.

The chain joins TRBV15 to TRBJ1-1, with D tentatively TRBD1 (5 bases). The CDR3 contains 14 residues. Germline V gene data show CDR1 as LNHNV and CDR2 as YYDKDF (reference sequence). V lost 0 bases and J lost 2, with 7 bases in between. The CDR3 coding sequence is TGTGCCACCAGCAGAGAAGGGGTAAACACTGAAGCTTTCTTT. It translates to CATSREGVNTEAFF.

The V call is TRBV6-5, the J call TRBJ1-4, with a possible D match to TRBD1 (6 bases). The CDR3 spans 13 residues. V lost 6 bases and J 6 bases, leaving 11 bases between the germline ends. Germline V lookup: CDR1 MNHEY, CDR2 SVGAGI. DNA of the CDR3: TGTGCCAGCAGAAACAGGGTCGATGAAAAACTGTTTTTT. It is translated as CASRNRVDEKLFF.

The chain carries TRBV28 and TRBJ2-6; tentatively, D is TRBD1 or TRBD2 (5 bases each). CDR1 is MDHEN and CDR2 is SYDVKM in the germline V gene. The CDR3 spans 15 residues. V lost 2 bases, J lost 2 bases, and 7 bases lay in between. The CDR3 is CASSLRGPGANVLTF. The CDR3 nucleotides read TGTGCCAGCAGTTTACGGGGACCTGGGGCCAACGTCCTGACTTTC.

The chain is built from TRBV5-6 and TRBJ2-1; 7 bases match TRBD1. This CDR3 has 13 amino acids. The germline gives CDR1 SGHDT, CDR2 YYEEEE. V trimming: 4 bases; J trimming: 6 bases; junction bases outside the gene matches: 4. Here the CDR3 DNA reads TGTGCCAGCAGCCCGACAGGGCTCAATGAGCAGTTCTTC. Protein: CASSPTGLNEQFF.